The 10 T cell receptor beta chains below were found in one sample sequenced in a study of cytomegalovirus exposure and HLA in healthy donors. PCR amplification relied on 60 Vbeta primers (plus 13 Jbeta primers). Repertoires were generated with immunoSEQ multiplex PCR, while TCRdb's copy carries only in-frame clones and drops some. The sample shows about 150,000 clones, over 60% of them seen only once. The specimen sequenced was PBMCs. The receptors shown here come from a man in his forties or fifties in good health and CMV-seronegative.

The rearrangement joins TRBV7-2 to TRBJ2-7, with TRBD2 matching 8 bases. The trim removed 3 bases at V and 2 bases at J, leaving 9 bases unmatched. The CDR3 runs to 16 residues. Germline values: CDR1 SGHTA, CDR2 FQGNSA. Written as DNA, the CDR3 is TGTGCCAGCAGCTTTGCCCCGACTAGCGTAGCCTACGAGCAGTACTTC. This gives the protein CASSFAPTSVAYEQYF.

This clone was seen a few times. The chain links TRBV6-5 to TRBJ1-2, with 8 bases identical to TRBD1. This CDR3 is built from 15 residues. The germline CDR1 and CDR2 sequences are MNHEY and SVGAGI. Unmatched junction bases numbered 11, after V lost 6 bases and J lost 5 bases. The CDR3 loop reads CASSRRTGPQYGYTF. CDR3 bases: TGTGCCAGCAGCCGTAGGACAGGGCCGCAATATGGCTACACCTTC.

The J gene is TRBJ2-2, the V gene TRBV5-6; D remains ambiguous. CDR1 and CDR2 from the germline V gene are SGHDT and YYEEEE. The CDR3 is made up of 15 amino acids. V lost 0 bases and J lost 9, with 15 bases in between. As DNA, the CDR3 is TGTGCCAGCAGCTTGGGCAGTGGTGGTTCCCGGGAGCTGTTTTTT. This sequence encodes CASSLGSGGSRELFF.

This sequence joins TRBV29-1 and TRBJ2-1; perhaps TRBD1 as D (5 bases). Germline CDR1 and CDR2: SQVTM and ANQGSEA. Trimming shortened V by 3 bases and J by 8 bases, and 17 bases separated the two germline ends. The CDR3 consists of 14 residues. The CDR3 nucleotides read TGCAGCGTTGATCGTATGGGGCTCGGCGATGAGCAGTTCTTC. The encoded protein is CSVDRMGLGDEQFF.

This chain connects TRBV2 to TRBJ2-1, with D maybe TRBD1 (7 bases). Germline-derived CDR1 and CDR2 are SNHLY and FYNNEI. Deletions cut 4 bases from V and 13 bases from J, with 17 bases between. This CDR3 is built from 13 residues. The CDR3 coding sequence is TGTGCCAGCAGTGGCGGGACAGTTCCCCTCCAGTTCTTC. Amino acid sequence: CASSGGTVPLQFF.

This clone was detected only a few times. The gene calls are TRBV4-1 and TRBJ1-1; possibly TRBD1 for D (6 bases). This CDR3 is 15 amino acids long. Trimming pared 2 bases from V and 1 base from J, leaving 11 bases between. CDR1 MGHRA and CDR2 YSYEKL come from the germline V gene. CDR3 sequence: CASSQRSGANTEAFF. The DNA of the CDR3 is TGCGCCAGCAGCCAACGATCAGGGGCGAACACTGAAGCTTTCTTT.

V is TRBV5-1 and J is TRBJ2-5; D not resolved. The CDR3 length is 14 residues. Germline lookup yields CDR1 SGHRS and CDR2 YFSETQ. V lost 0 bases, J lost 4 bases, and 10 bases lay in between. The CDR3 loop is CASSLVWARETQYF. CDR3 DNA: TGCGCCAGCAGCTTGGTATGGGCACGAGAGACCCAGTACTTC.

This chain joins TRBV19 and TRBJ1-1; perhaps TRBD1 as D (5 bases). Trimming took 4 bases from V and 10 from J, leaving 16 bases between them. The CDR3 loop spans 13 amino acids. CDR1 and CDR2 from the germline V gene are LNHDA and SQIVND (reference sequence). For the CDR3, the DNA is TGTGCCAGTAGTACGTTAACGGGGGGATCAGCTTTCTTT. It specifies CASSTLTGGSAFF. Based on the CDR3 plus reference TRBV19 and TRBJ1-1, the full variable domain is DGGITQSPKYLFRKEGQNVTLSCEQNLNHDAMYWYRQDPGQGLRLIYYSQIVNDFQKGDIAEGYSVSREKKESFPLTVTSAQKNPTAFYLCASSTLTGGSAFFGQGTRLTVV.

The rearrangement joins TRBV5-1 to TRBJ2-7; the D is unclear. The CDR3 is made up of 14 amino acids. Trimming removed 0 bases at V and 2 bases at J, with 9 bases between. Germline loops: CDR1 SGHRS, CDR2 YFSETQ. CDR3 loop: CASSLGGAPYEQYF. CDR3 in DNA: TGCGCCAGCAGCTTGGGCGGAGCCCCCTACGAGCAGTACTTC.

The V and J genes are TRBV5-8 and TRBJ2-7, with 8 bases matching TRBD1. Per germline, CDR1 SGHTS and CDR2 YDEGEE. This CDR3 has 13 amino acids. With V trimmed by 5 bases and J by 2 bases, 3 bases remained unmatched. CDR3 sequence reads: CASSGGQAYEQYF. Here the CDR3 DNA reads TGTGCCAGCAGTGGGGGACAGGCCTACGAGCAGTACTTC.